This T cell receptor beta chain derives from a study of T cell repertoires in cytomegalovirus infection. Overall study context: It can be stated that public TCR beta signatures indicated CMV infection as well as a matching HLA type.

One entry per CDR3 protein results from TCRdb running MiXCR on the reads. This table holds under 70,000 distinct CDR3 sequences, 25% to 40% found once. Ten or more counts support this clonotype. What it binds is not known. This sequence was found in a human donor in good health (CMV status not recorded). Some clones in this sample may be carry-over from other donors' samples. Specimen: PBMCs, sequenced either directly or after in vitro stimulation (not recorded which).

CDR3 loop: CASSLRGLYGYTF. DNA of the CDR3: TGTGCCAGCAGCTTACGAGGGCTCTATGGCTACACCTTC. The chain couples TRBV7-2 to TRBJ1-2; D is unresolved. Trimming left V 2 bases short and J 4 bases short, with 8 bases between. The CDR3 consists of 13 residues. Per the germline V gene, CDR1 is SGHTA and CDR2 is FQGNSA.